Each of the 4 T cell receptor beta chains below was sequenced from the same sample in a study of blood T cell repertoires in COVID-19 (dated by TCRdb to the early 2020s). Library preparation used the immunoSEQ multiplex PCR assay. TCRdb's version of the immuneACCESS table is confined to in-frame rearrangements and falls short of the full clone set. An unresolved V gene accounts for under half of the shortfall where checked; the remainder is of unknown origin. Across this sample there are about 140,000 clones, with roughly 84% seen only once. The ten largest clones take up around 8.4% of the sample. The sample comprised peripheral blood. These receptors were obtained from a woman aged 60-75 years with acute or convalescent COVID-19.

The chain joins TRBV27 to TRBJ2-7, with D maybe TRBD2 (6 bases). The germline V and J ends were trimmed by 1 base and 0 bases, with 16 bases remaining between them. CDR1 MNHEY and CDR2 SMNVEV come from the germline V gene (reference sequence). The CDR3 has 17 residues. CDR3 in DNA: TGTGCCAGCAGTTTATTCCCCATCCGGGGGTCCTCCTACGAGCAGTACTTC. Protein sequence: CASSLFPIRGSSYEQYF.

V gene TRBV5-1 combines with J gene TRBJ1-6, with D unclear. Germline CDR1 and CDR2: SGHRS and YFSETQ. The CDR3 consists of 15 residues. Trimming removed 0 bases at V and 10 bases at J, with 14 bases between. The CDR3 region has the DNA TGCGCCAGCAGCTTGGGGCAGGCCCAAAAGTCACCCCTCCACTTT. Translation: CASSLGQAQKSPLHF.

The chain uses TRBV5-1 and TRBJ2-7; maybe TRBD1 (5 bases). V lost 4 bases, J lost 3 bases, and 14 bases lay in between. The germline gives CDR1 SGHRS, CDR2 YFSETQ. CDR3 length equals 14 residues. The CDR3 DNA is TGCGCCAGCAGCCGATCGACAGACCTCTACGAGCAGTACTTC. Amino acids: CASSRSTDLYEQYF.

The CDR3 region is CASSPGYNQPQHF. In DNA form, the CDR3 reads TGCGCCAGCAGTCCCGGTTACAATCAGCCCCAGCATTTT. The V gene is TRBV10-2, the J gene TRBJ1-5; no clear D. Germline assignment: CDR1 WSHSY and CDR2 SAAADI. The CDR3 length is 13 residues. The V gene lost 5 bases and the J gene lost 3 bases, with 8 bases spanning the gap.